This entry lists 9 T cell receptor beta chains sequenced from one sample in a study of CD8 T cells in Susac syndrome. Random hexamers were used to reverse transcribe the RNA input (roughly 0.5 to 1 ug). TCRdb reprocessed the immunoSEQ multiplex PCR reads with MiXCR, giving one entry per CDR3 protein. Seen here are 85,000 to 130,000 distinct CDR3 sequences, less than 95% observed once, and the top ten hold 0.41%. Sequenced input: CD8+ T cells from PBMCs. Source of these receptors: a human donor with Susac syndrome.

This chain connects TRBV9 to TRBJ2-7; TRBD2 matches at 8 bases. The CDR3 spans 15 residues. CDR1 is SGDLS, CDR2 YYNGEE, per germline. The junction had 10 bases not matched to a gene; V was cut back by 4 bases and J by 4 bases. The CDR3 is CASSLSGDAAYEQYF. The CDR3 bases are TGTGCCAGCAGCCTTAGCGGGGACGCCGCATACGAGCAGTACTTC.

Only one count was recorded for this clonotype. The chain's CDR3 is CATSDPRSGTGSNEQFF. For the CDR3, the DNA is TGTGCCACCAGTGATCCGAGATCCGGGACAGGGAGCAATGAGCAGTTCTTC. The genes are TRBV24-1 and TRBJ2-1; TRBD1 matches at 9 bases. This CDR3 has 17 amino acids. Germline CDR1 KGHDR, CDR2 SFDVKD. The V segment lost 3 bases and the J segment 6 bases; nucleotides outside the gene matches: 11.

The genes are TRBV7-8 and TRBJ2-3; D ambiguous. The CDR3 spans 15 residues. CDR1 is SGHVS and CDR2 is FQNEAQ in the germline V gene. V was trimmed by 2 bases and J by 0 bases, leaving 9 bases between them. CDR3 in amino acids: CASSLTPLSTDTQYF. In DNA, the CDR3 is TGTGCCAGCAGCTTAACCCCACTAAGCACAGATACGCAGTATTTT.

The chain employs TRBV14 and TRBJ2-5; D is possibly TRBD2 (7 bases). Germline V gene lookup returns CDR1 SGHDN and CDR2 FVKESK. The CDR3 sequence is 13 residues long. V lost 4 bases and J 5 bases, leaving 11 bases between the germline ends. The CDR3, as DNA: TGTGCCAGCAGCCCGCGGGGGCAGGAGACCCAGTACTTC. As protein: CASSPRGQETQYF.

This clonotype appeared a single time. The chain is built from TRBV5-6 and TRBJ1-5, with TRBD1 identical over 8 bases. The trim removed 4 bases at V and 8 bases at J, leaving 5 bases unmatched. Germline-derived CDR1 and CDR2 are SGHDT and YYEEEE. The CDR3 length is 13 residues. Here the CDR3 DNA reads TGTGCCAGCAGCCCAGGGGGCTTAGAGCCCCAGCATTTT. Translated: CASSPGGLEPQHF. Supplemented by reference TRBV5-6 and TRBJ1-5, the full variable domain reads DAGVTQSPTHLIKTRGQQVTLRCSPKSGHDTVSWYQQALGQGPQFIFQYYEEEERQRGNFPDRFSGHQFPNYSSELNVNALLLGDSALYLCASSPGGLEPQHFGDGTRLSIL.

The chain uses TRBV5-1 and TRBJ2-1; 10 nucleotides align to TRBD2. In germline, CDR1 is SGHRS, CDR2 YFSETQ. Unmatched junction bases numbered 11, after V lost 4 bases and J lost 4 bases. The CDR3 has 17 residues. The chain's CDR3 is CASSPRGSGGPYNEQFF. CDR3 nucleotides: TGCGCCAGCAGCCCGCGGGGTAGCGGGGGGCCATACAATGAGCAGTTCTTC.

J is TRBJ2-5 and V is TRBV7-6; 7 nucleotides agree with TRBD1. Looked up from germline, CDR1 is SGHVS and CDR2 is FNYEAQ. The CDR3 covers 16 residues. V lost 8 bases to trimming and J lost 7 bases; unmatched junction nucleotides: 19. Written as DNA, the CDR3 is TGTGCCAGCGGCTCCTTTTCAGGGGAATCAGGGGGGACCCAGTACTTC. Its translation is CASGSFSGESGGTQYF.

The CDR3 here is CASSIRAGEQYF. DNA of the CDR3: TGTGCCAGCAGCATACGGGCCGGGGAGCAGTACTTC. This chain connects TRBV7-6 to TRBJ2-7; D not certain. This CDR3 comprises 12 residues. The germline V and J ends were trimmed by 5 bases and 7 bases, with 12 bases remaining between them. Germline CDR1 is SGHVS and CDR2 is FNYEAQ.

The V gene is TRBV9, the J gene TRBJ2-5; D perhaps matches TRBD2 (7 bases). Germline CDR1 SGDLS, CDR2 YYNGEE. The V and J ends lost 4 bases and 5 bases respectively, with 21 bases between them. CDR3 size: 16 residues. CDR3 protein: CASSRSRGAGEETQYF. The CDR3 DNA is TGTGCCAGCAGCCGGTCCCGGGGGGCTGGGGAGGAGACCCAGTACTTC. The full variable domain, rest sourced from reference TRBV9 and TRBJ2-5, is DSGVTQTPKHLITATGQRVTLRCSPRSGDLSVYWYQQSLDQGLQFLIQYYNGEERAKGNILERFSAQQFPDLHSELNLSSLELGDSALYFCASSRSRGAGEETQYFGPGTRLLVL.